This entry is about one T cell receptor (beta chain). The protocol was immunoSEQ multiplex PCR, while the TCRdb copy is restricted to in-frame clones and leaves out a portion. The data hold over 400,000 clones, with 86% observed a single time. V lost 3 bases, J lost 2 bases, and 15 bases lay in between. The CDR3 contains 16 residues. Germline V CDR1 and CDR2: MNHNS, SASEGT. This entry is derived from a study of blood T cell repertoires in COVID-19. In the study overall: Samples of COVID-19 (acute and convalescent) were obtained from the United States, Italy and Spain. T cells, B-cell-depleted T cells, or PBMCs provided the cDNA or gDNA that served as material.

The rearrangement uses TRBV6-1 and TRBJ2-3; D is perhaps TRBD1 (6 bases). The sample taken for sequencing was peripheral blood. This sequence was found in a woman aged 25 to 39 with active or convalescent COVID-19. The CDR3 coding sequence is TGTGCCAGCAGTGAGGTTCCCGGACAGCCCACAGATACGCAGTATTTT. This encodes CASSEVPGQPTDTQYF.